The TCR beta chain under discussion was sequenced for a study of blood T cell repertoires in COVID-19. About the research overall: Specimens from acute and convalescent COVID-19 originated in the United States, Italy and Spain. The analysed material was cDNA or gDNA that came from T cells, B-cell-depleted T cells, or PBMCs.

As processed by the authors: The assay estimated nucleated cells by amplifying reference gene primers. The protocol was immunoSEQ multiplex PCR, while the TCRdb copy is restricted to in-frame clones and leaves out a portion. That table gives V, J and clone size, and the DNA gave D and trimming. Of 250,000 to 350,000 clones in the sample, 86% were seen once. This receptor was taken from a woman aged 25 to 45 with active or convalescent COVID-19. Sequencing used peripheral blood.

CDR3 region: CASSDSYRGRTEAFF. The CDR3 DNA follows: TGTGCCAGCAGTGACTCGTACAGGGGACGGACTGAAGCTTTCTTT. V usage is TRBV6-4 and J usage is TRBJ1-1, with 7 bases that match TRBD1. CDR1 and CDR2 (germline): MRHNA, SNTAGT. V shed 0 bases, J shed 5 bases, and the junction held 6 bases outside the gene matches. The CDR3 length is 15 residues.